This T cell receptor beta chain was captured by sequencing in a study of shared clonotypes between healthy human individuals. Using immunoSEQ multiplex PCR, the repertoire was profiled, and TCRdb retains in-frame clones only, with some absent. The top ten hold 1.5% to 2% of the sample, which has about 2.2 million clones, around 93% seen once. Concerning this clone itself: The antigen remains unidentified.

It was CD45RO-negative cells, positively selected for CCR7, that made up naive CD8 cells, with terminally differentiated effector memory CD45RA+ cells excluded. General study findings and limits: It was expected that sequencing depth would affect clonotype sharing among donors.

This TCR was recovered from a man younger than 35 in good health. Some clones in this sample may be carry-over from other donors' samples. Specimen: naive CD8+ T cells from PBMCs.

Written as DNA, the CDR3 is TGTGCCAGCAGTAAATCCACTGACAAGTCGCCCTACGAGCAGTACTTC. Amino acids: CASSKSTDKSPYEQYF. The V gene is TRBV7-9, the J gene TRBJ2-7; unclear D gene. The CDR3 spans 16 residues. The V gene's germline CDR1 is SEHNR and CDR2 FQNEAQ (reference sequence). V lost 6 bases and J lost 2, with 20 bases in between.